These 15 T cell receptor beta chains share one sample of origin, sequenced in a study of cytomegalovirus exposure and HLA in healthy donors. With 60 Vbeta and 13 Jbeta primers, the PCR was carried out. Data came from immunoSEQ multiplex PCR; TCRdb stores just in-frame clones and leaves some out. The repertoire holds roughly 190,000 clones, with more than 70% as singletons. What was sequenced was PBMCs. These receptors all come from a woman in her thirties or forties in good health and CMV-seronegative.

This chain joins TRBV30 and TRBJ1-5, with 7 bases fitting TRBD1. Germline V gives CDR1 GTSNPN, CDR2 SVGIG (reference sequence). This CDR3 has 16 amino acids. V dropped 1 base and J dropped 4; count of bases not matched to a gene: 10. In DNA form, the CDR3 reads TGTGCCTGGAGTGAACCGTGGACAGGCAGGAATCAGCCCCAGCATTTT. It codes for CAWSEPWTGRNQPQHF.

The V and J genes are TRBV2 and TRBJ1-3; possibly TRBD1 for D (6 bases). The CDR3 consists of 16 residues. Per germline, CDR1 SNHLY and CDR2 FYNNEI. The germline V and J ends were trimmed by 5 bases and 0 bases, with 14 bases remaining between them. Written as DNA, the CDR3 is TGTGCCAGCAGTAATGGACAGTGGATCTCTGGAAACACCATATATTTT. As protein: CASSNGQWISGNTIYF.

In regard to this clone: Other DNA sequences in the sample encode the same CDR3. The V gene is TRBV19, the J gene TRBJ1-2, with D perhaps TRBD1 (6 bases). Trimming pared 3 bases from V and 2 bases from J, leaving 10 bases between. Germline loops: CDR1 LNHDA, CDR2 SQIVND (reference sequence). The CDR3 extends over 14 amino acids. The chain's CDR3 is CASSMSRGNYGYTF. CDR3 nucleotide sequence: TGTGCCAGTAGTATGTCCAGGGGAAACTATGGCTACACCTTC.

The V and J genes are TRBV13 and TRBJ2-1; tentatively, D is TRBD2 (5 bases). With 2 bases removed from V and 4 bases from J, the gap between germline ends came to 12 bases. This CDR3 comprises 15 residues. Per the germline V gene, CDR1 is PRHDT and CDR2 is FYEKMQ (reference sequence). The CDR3 DNA is TGTGCCAGCAGCTTAAGCGAGCGGAATTACAATGAGCAGTTCTTC. It yields the protein CASSLSERNYNEQFF.

This clone has more than one count but fewer than ten. This rearrangement joins TRBV11-2 to TRBJ2-5, with 9 nucleotides matching TRBD2. CDR1 and CDR2 from the germline V gene are SGHAT and FQNNGV. The CDR3 consists of 14 residues. With V trimmed by 5 bases and J by 4 bases, 5 bases remained unmatched. This CDR3 reads CASSHSGRTETQYF. CDR3 DNA: TGTGCCAGCAGCCACAGCGGGAGGACAGAGACCCAGTACTTC.

For the CDR3, the DNA is TGTGCCTGGATCCGGGAGGGAAACAATGAGCAGTTCTTC. It yields the protein CAWIREGNNEQFF. The chain carries TRBV30 and TRBJ2-1; 8 bases map to TRBD2. CDR1 is GTSNPN and CDR2 is SVGIG in the germline V gene (reference sequence). The CDR3 runs to 13 residues. Trimming took 4 bases from V and 5 from J; bases not matched to a gene: 4.

The chain couples TRBV6-5 to TRBJ1-5; D gene ambiguous. V lost 9 bases to trimming and J lost 2 bases, with 14 bases between them. The CDR3 contains 14 residues. CDR1 is MNHEY and CDR2 is SVGAGI in the germline V gene. The CDR3 nucleotides read TGTGCCAGTTCACGGGGAGTTGGCAATCAGCCCCAGCATTTT. It codes for CASSRGVGNQPQHF.

This chain links TRBV11-2 with TRBJ2-5, with 8 bases matching TRBD1. The trim removed 3 bases at V and 5 bases at J, leaving 8 bases unmatched. In germline, CDR1 is SGHAT, CDR2 FQNNGV. This CDR3 contains 15 residues. The CDR3 region is CASSLARGLGETQYF. For the CDR3, the DNA is TGTGCCAGCAGCTTGGCCAGGGGGCTTGGGGAGACCCAGTACTTC.

In regard to this clone: Other DNA sequences in this specimen translate into the identical CDR3. The chain carries TRBV7-2 and TRBJ1-1; D might be TRBD1 (5 bases). V gave up 3 bases and J gave up 1 base, with 9 bases separating them. CDR3 length equals 14 residues. Germline V gene lookup returns CDR1 SGHTA and CDR2 FQGNSA. CDR3 region: CASSFGGGNTEAFF. The CDR3 nucleotides read TGTGCCAGCAGCTTCGGGGGGGGGAACACTGAAGCTTTCTTT.

The chain carries TRBV5-6 and TRBJ2-1; 14 bases agree with TRBD2. Germline CDR1 and CDR2: SGHDT and YYEEEE. This CDR3 has 15 amino acids. The V and J ends lost 4 bases and 9 bases, in that order; junction bases with no gene match: 6. The DNA for the CDR3 is TGTGCCAGCAGCATGGGACTAGCGGGAGTTTTTGAGCAGTTCTTC. This sequence encodes CASSMGLAGVFEQFF.

The table lists this clone with a count of one. The chain employs TRBV6-5 and TRBJ1-2; possible D gene TRBD1, 5 bases. Looked up from germline, CDR1 is MNHEY and CDR2 is SVGAGI. Trimming pared 7 bases from V and 4 bases from J, leaving 19 bases between. The CDR3 length is 15 residues. CDR3 protein: CASTPRGRRGYGYTF. CDR3 coding DNA: TGTGCCAGCACCCCCCGGGGCAGGAGGGGCTATGGCTACACCTTC.

The chain is built from TRBV7-8 and TRBJ1-2; 8 bases fit TRBD1. The CDR3 has 14 amino acids. The V segment lost 3 bases and the J segment 4 bases; nucleotides outside the gene matches: 4. In germline, CDR1 is SGHVS, CDR2 FQNEAQ. CDR3 protein: CASSLDRASYGYTF. CDR3 nucleotide sequence: TGTGCCAGCAGCTTGGACAGGGCAAGCTATGGCTACACCTTC.

This chain connects TRBV7-2 to TRBJ2-7; D assignment may be TRBD1 or TRBD2 (5 bases each). Germline V CDR1 and CDR2: SGHTA, FQGNSA. Trimming took off 4 bases at V and 7 bases at J, with 17 bases between the two ends. This CDR3 has 14 amino acids. Here the CDR3 DNA reads TGTGCCAGCAGCTCTCAACCGGGGCCGGGAGAGCAGTACGTC. As protein: CASSSQPGPGEQYV.

The chain joins TRBV18 to TRBJ2-1, with D possibly TRBD2 on 6 matching bases. CDR1 is KGHSH, CDR2 LQKENI, per germline. This CDR3 has 16 residues. Trimming took 6 bases from V and 8 from J, leaving 23 bases between them. CDR3 in amino acids: CASSRIQTSRGHEQFF. The DNA of the CDR3 is TGTGCCAGCTCCCGCATCCAAACTAGCAGAGGCCATGAGCAGTTCTTC. The full variable domain, in which reference TRBV18 and TRBJ2-1 provide the parts outside the CDR3, is NAGVMQNPRHLVRRRGQEARLRCSPMKGHSHVYWYRQLPEEGLKFMVYLQKENIIDESGMPKERFSAEFPKEGPSILRIQQVVRGDSAAYFCASSRIQTSRGHEQFFGPGTRLTVL.

The J gene is TRBJ1-2, the V gene TRBV7-3; D is unresolved. CDR1 and CDR2 from the germline V gene are SGHTA and FQGTGA. The CDR3 is made up of 14 amino acids. V lost 5 bases to trimming and J lost 7 bases, with 17 bases between them. CDR3 sequence: CASSPAGGIGGYTF. Written as DNA, the CDR3 is TGTGCCAGCAGCCCCGCGGGAGGTATAGGTGGCTACACCTTC.